The 28 T cell receptor beta chains below were found in one sample sequenced in a study of T cell responses to AZD1222 COVID-19 vaccine (dated by TCRdb to the early 2020s). The label giving this sample's time point can be read as: about 28 days (+/-7) after the second vaccine dose. Receptor libraries were prepared by the immunoSEQ multiplex PCR assay. TCRdb stores this immuneACCESS table with in-frame sequences only. Part of the clones is absent; in the studies checked, under half of the shortfall reflects unresolved V genes, and no reason is known for the rest. Here the sample has 190,000 or so clones; roughly 91% occur a single time. Of the sample, roughly 27% falls within the top ten clones. The sample consisted of peripheral blood, taken 28 days after the second AZD1222 dose. The receptors shown here come from an adult who received the AZD1222 COVID-19 vaccine.

The V call is TRBV6-2 or TRBV6-3, the J call TRBJ2-1; tentatively, D is TRBD1 or TRBD2 (5 bases each). The ends were cut back, 0 bases at V and 9 bases at J, with 6 bases in the middle. CDR3 size: 12 residues. Germline CDR1 MNHEY, CDR2 SVGEGT. CDR3 bases: TGTGCCAGCAGTTACTCGGGACGTGAGCAGTTCTTC. It codes for CASSYSGREQFF.

The chain has TRBV7-3 and TRBJ2-2, with 11 positions matching TRBD1. Germline V gives CDR1 SGHTA, CDR2 FQGTGA. The CDR3 contains 15 residues. With 5 bases clipped from V and 3 bases from J, the junction kept 2 bases outside the gene matches. The CDR3 DNA reads as TGTGCCAGCAGCCAGGACAGGGGGCACACCGGGGAGCTGTTTTTT. Encoded protein: CASSQDRGHTGELFF.

This clone was seen a handful of times. The chain joins TRBV9 to TRBJ2-7, with TRBD1 matching over 9 bases. CDR3 length equals 14 residues. The germline CDR1 and CDR2 sequences are SGDLS and YYNGEE. V shed 3 bases, J shed 2 bases, and the junction held 3 bases outside the gene matches. CDR3 region: CASSAGQGPYEQYF. Written as DNA, the CDR3 is TGTGCCAGCAGCGCGGGACAGGGACCCTACGAGCAGTACTTC.

This sequence joins TRBV2 and TRBJ1-6; D is possibly TRBD1 (5 bases). Germline V gene lookup returns CDR1 SNHLY and CDR2 FYNNEI. The V end was cut by 6 bases, the J end by 9 bases, with 9 bases between. The CDR3 is 12 amino acids. The CDR3 is CASRGDLSPLHF. Written as DNA, the CDR3 is TGTGCCAGCAGGGGGGACCTTTCACCCCTCCACTTT.

In this sample, this clone turned up once. The chain links TRBV28 to TRBJ2-1; D may be TRBD1 (5 bases). With 4 bases removed from V and 5 bases from J, the gap between germline ends came to 15 bases. The CDR3 has 15 residues. Per germline, CDR1 MDHEN and CDR2 SYDVKM. The CDR3 coding sequence is TGTGCCAGCAGTTCATGGGTGGGGCGGAACAATGAGCAGTTCTTC. This sequence encodes CASSSWVGRNNEQFF.

In its sample, this clone was seen a few times. This sequence joins TRBV29-1 and TRBJ1-5; D is unclear. Trimming shortened V by 7 bases and J by 0 bases, and 10 bases separated the two germline ends. The germline gives CDR1 SQVTM, CDR2 ANQGSEA. The CDR3 sequence is 13 residues long. CDR3 protein: CSGGENSNQPQHF. The CDR3 DNA sequence: TGCAGCGGTGGGGAAAATAGCAATCAGCCCCAGCATTTT.

The gene calls are TRBV7-2 and TRBJ1-3; D unclear. The V end lost 1 base, the J end lost 3 bases, and 16 bases lay between the germline ends. This CDR3 spans 17 amino acids. Germline CDR1 and CDR2: SGHTA and FQGNSA. The CDR3 reads CASSLGVLPSIGNTIYF. For the CDR3, the DNA is TGTGCCAGCAGCTTAGGAGTCCTACCCTCCATTGGAAACACCATATATTTT.

V and J are TRBV3-1 (or the pseudogene TRBV3-2) and TRBJ2-7; 8 bases are a match to TRBD2. The CDR3 loop spans 14 amino acids. From germline, CDR1 is LGHDT and CDR2 YNNKEL (reference sequence). With V trimmed by 3 bases and J by 6 bases, 7 bases remained unmatched. This CDR3 reads CASSQTSAVGEQYF. The CDR3 region has the DNA TGTGCCAGCAGCCAGACTAGCGCTGTAGGCGAGCAGTACTTC.

The chain combines TRBV2 with TRBJ2-3; 12 nucleotides line up with TRBD1. Germline loops: CDR1 SNHLY, CDR2 FYNNEI. The CDR3 totals 19 residues. The ends lost 4 bases at V and 3 bases at J; junction bases unmatched: 14. DNA for the CDR3: TGTGCCAGCAGTGGACTCCGGGACAGGGGGCGCTTTTTAACAGATACGCAGTATTTT. It encodes CASSGLRDRGRFLTDTQYF.

V gene TRBV6-4 combines with J gene TRBJ2-1; possibly TRBD2 for D (6 bases). The CDR3 contains 14 residues. Germline V gene data show CDR1 as MRHNA and CDR2 as SNTAGT. The V end was cut by 4 bases, the J end by 3 bases, with 10 bases between. In DNA, the CDR3 is TGTGCCAGCAGTGTCGAGGGAGGCTACAATGAGCAGTTCTTC. This gives the protein CASSVEGGYNEQFF.

The chain combines TRBV19 with TRBJ1-3, with TRBD1 identical over 7 bases. V gave up 9 bases and J gave up 3 bases; unmatched junction bases: 5. The CDR3 extends over 13 amino acids. From germline, CDR1 is LNHDA and CDR2 SQIVND (reference sequence). The CDR3 sequence is CASGTGVGNTIYF. In DNA form, the CDR3 reads TGTGCCAGCGGTACAGGGGTTGGAAACACCATATATTTT.

The V call is TRBV15, the J call TRBJ2-2; the D gene could be TRBD1 or TRBD2 (6 bases each). The CDR3 loop spans 16 amino acids. Per the germline V gene, CDR1 is LNHNV and CDR2 is YYDKDF (reference sequence). Trimming cost V 4 bases and J 0 bases, with 12 bases left between them. CDR3 DNA sequence: TGTGCCACCAGCAACGGGGGCAGGGCGAACACCGGGGAGCTGTTTTTT. This translates into CATSNGGRANTGELFF.

The J gene is TRBJ2-3, the V gene TRBV9; possibly TRBD2 for D (5 bases). Germline CDR1 and CDR2: SGDLS and YYNGEE. This CDR3 region has 14 residues. The V gene lost 0 bases and the J gene lost 5 bases, with 10 bases spanning the gap. The DNA for the CDR3 is TGTGCCAGCAGCGTAGTTCCCGGGGAAGATACGCAGTATTTT. Its protein is CASSVVPGEDTQYF.

This clone has more than one count but fewer than ten. This chain links TRBV9 with TRBJ1-2; D gene unclear. Germline V CDR1 and CDR2: SGDLS, YYNGEE. CDR3 length: 15 residues. V gave up 3 bases and J gave up 0 bases, with 12 bases separating them. The CDR3 loop is CASSGLSRANYGYTF. In nucleotides, the CDR3 is TGTGCCAGCAGCGGACTAAGCAGAGCTAACTATGGCTACACCTTC.

V and J are TRBV7-9 and TRBJ2-5; tentative D call: TRBD1 (5 bases). This CDR3 spans 15 amino acids. CDR1 and CDR2 (germline): SEHNR, FQNEAQ (reference sequence). V was trimmed by 0 bases and J by 2 bases, leaving 10 bases between them. CDR3 residues: CASSLAQGNQETQYF. The DNA of the CDR3 is TGTGCCAGCAGCTTAGCGCAGGGTAATCAAGAGACCCAGTACTTC.

The chain combines TRBV28 with TRBJ1-2; tentative D call: TRBD1 (5 bases). The CDR3 has 14 amino acids. V lost 7 bases and J 6 bases, leaving 18 bases between the germline ends. From germline, CDR1 is MDHEN and CDR2 SYDVKM. CDR3 residues: CASTPVGGFHGYTF. The CDR3 bases are TGTGCCAGCACCCCCGTGGGGGGGTTCCATGGCTACACCTTC.

The CDR3 DNA reads TGTGCCAGCAGTCCTCTAGCACAGGAGCAGTACTTC. Translating gives CASSPLAQEQYF. V usage is TRBV6-5 and J usage is TRBJ2-7; D is perhaps TRBD2 (5 bases). CDR1 and CDR2 from the germline V gene are MNHEY and SVGAGI. Trimming stripped 5 bases from V and 7 bases from J, with 12 bases between. This CDR3 contains 12 residues.

The chain carries TRBV5-1 and TRBJ2-5; a weak D match, TRBD1 (5 bases). Between the trimmed V and J ends, which lost 10 bases and 1 base, there was a span of 20 bases. Germline CDR1 SGHRS, CDR2 YFSETQ. This CDR3 has 15 residues. The CDR3 nucleotides read TGCGCCTGCTGCTGGGGCCTCGGCGGCCAAGAGACCCAGTACTTC. Encoded protein: CACCWGLGGQETQYF. The entire variable domain, with the rest obtained from reference TRBV5-1 and TRBJ2-5, is as follows: KAGVTQTPRYLIKTRGQQVTLSCSPISGHRSVSWYQQTPGQGLQFLFEYFSETQRNKGNFPGRFSGRQFSNSRSEMNVSTLELGDSALYLCACCWGLGGQETQYFGPGTRLLVL.

The chain couples TRBV18 to TRBJ2-2, with 8 bases fitting TRBD1. With V trimmed by 4 bases and J by 2 bases, 6 bases remained unmatched. CDR1 is KGHSH and CDR2 is LQKENI in the germline V gene. This CDR3 region has 16 residues. In nucleotides, the CDR3 is TGTGCCAGCTCACGTGGGACAGGAAAAAACACCGGGGAGCTGTTTTTT. This encodes CASSRGTGKNTGELFF.

The J gene is TRBJ2-1, the V gene TRBV12-3 or TRBV12-4; D is undetermined. The CDR3 spans 13 residues. Trimming removed 8 bases from V and 3 bases from J, with 11 bases in between. This chain's CDR3 is CASLLRVYNEQFF. In DNA form, the CDR3 reads TGTGCCAGCCTTCTCAGAGTCTACAATGAGCAGTTCTTC.

This chain uses TRBV5-6 with TRBJ2-7; D is perhaps TRBD1 or TRBD2 (5 bases each). Germline values: CDR1 SGHDT, CDR2 YYEEEE. The CDR3 loop spans 16 amino acids. Trimming left V 1 base short and J 5 bases short, with 19 bases between. CDR3 amino acids: CASSLRGTGPPNEQYF. In DNA form, the CDR3 reads TGTGCCAGCAGCTTGCGAGGGACGGGACCGCCCAACGAGCAGTACTTC.

DNA for the CDR3: TGTGCCACCAGTGATAGCTGGACTAGCGTCTACAATGAGCAGTTCTTC. This gives the protein CATSDSWTSVYNEQFF. The chain couples TRBV24-1 to TRBJ2-1; 9 bases match TRBD2. After removal of 3 bases from V and 3 bases from J, the junction contained 5 bases not matched to a gene. Germline CDR1 reads KGHDR; CDR2 reads SFDVKD. The CDR3 has 16 amino acids.

This clone appeared once. The V call is TRBV7-2, the J call TRBJ2-1; 12 bases are shared with TRBD2. V shed 2 bases and J 6 bases; nucleotides not matched to a gene: 2. In germline, CDR1 is SGHTA, CDR2 FQGNSA. CDR3 length: 15 residues. CDR3 coding DNA: TGTGCCAGCAGCTTATCTAGCGGGAGGGCCAATGAGCAGTTCTTC. Translating gives CASSLSSGRANEQFF.

The chain uses TRBV7-3 and TRBJ2-2; no reliable D call. The V and J ends lost 3 bases and 3 bases respectively, with 8 bases between them. CDR1 SGHTA and CDR2 FQGTGA come from the germline V gene. The CDR3 extends over 14 amino acids. The DNA for the CDR3 is TGTGCCAGCAGCTTCGCGACTGACACCGGGGAGCTGTTTTTT. Translation: CASSFATDTGELFF.

The rearrangement uses TRBV7-6 and TRBJ2-1; D gene unclear. Germline-derived CDR1 and CDR2 are SGHVS and FNYEAQ. The V end lost 6 bases, the J end lost 6 bases, and 12 bases lay between the germline ends. CDR3 size: 13 residues. The CDR3 bases are TGTGCCAGCAGTTCCAGATACGGCAATGAGCAGTTCTTC. It is translated as CASSSRYGNEQFF.

The rearrangement joins TRBV2 to TRBJ2-4; 9 bases fit TRBD2. This CDR3 has 13 residues. J was trimmed by 8 bases and V by 3 bases; bases with no gene match: 2. The V gene's germline CDR1 is SNHLY and CDR2 FYNNEI. CDR3 in DNA: TGTGCCAGCAGTGAGCGGGAGGGGGACATTCAGTACTTC. Translating gives CASSEREGDIQYF.

This CDR3 reads CASSPRQGVHEQYF. DNA of the CDR3: TGTGCCAGCAGCCCAAGACAGGGGGTCCACGAGCAGTACTTC. V usage is TRBV9 and J usage is TRBJ2-7, with 9 positions matching TRBD1. V shed 4 bases, J shed 5 bases, and the junction held 7 bases outside the gene matches. The CDR3 runs 14 residues. Germline assignment: CDR1 SGDLS and CDR2 YYNGEE.

The V call is TRBV7-9, the J call TRBJ1-1; no clear D gene. Trimming removed 4 bases from V and 2 bases from J, with 14 bases in between. CDR3 length: 15 residues. Germline-derived CDR1 and CDR2 are SEHNR and FQNEAQ (reference sequence). The chain's CDR3 is CASSSRGPGNTEAFF. CDR3 DNA: TGTGCCAGCAGCTCCCGGGGTCCCGGAAACACTGAAGCTTTCTTT.